The clone carrying this T cell receptor beta chain was detected a few times. The data are from a study of tumor-infiltrating lymphocytes in oesophageal squamous cell carcinoma. This CDR3 has 16 amino acids. The V gene end was trimmed by 6 bases and the J gene end by 7 bases; junction bases not matched to a gene: 14. From germline, CDR1 is MNHNS and CDR2 SASEGT. One entry per CDR3 protein results from TCRdb running MiXCR on the PCR reads. This table holds roughly 20,000 distinct CDR3 sequences, around 43% found once. The J gene is TRBJ2-7, the V gene TRBV6-1; TRBD1 agrees at 11 bases. The receptor was isolated from a female donor with esophageal squamous cell carcinoma. The sequenced sample was normal esophageal tissue next to the tumor. CDR3 coding DNA: TGTGCCAGCAGCTCCATTGGACAGGGGGCGAGCGATGAGCAGTACTTC. It encodes CASSSIGQGASDEQYF.